These 18 T cell receptor beta chains were sequenced from one sample in a study of cytomegalovirus exposure and HLA in healthy donors. The data were produced by immunoSEQ multiplex PCR, yet TCRdb's version contains in-frame clones alone and is incomplete. Among 150,000 to 250,000 clones listed, about 81% were seen once. The sequencing input was PBMCs. These receptors all come from a woman younger than 45 in good health and CMV-seronegative.

The rearrangement links TRBV5-1 to TRBJ1-1; 7 positions match TRBD1. CDR1 and CDR2 from the germline V gene are SGHRS and YFSETQ. Losses at the gene ends were 4 bases for V and 5 bases for J; bases not matched to a gene: 8. The CDR3 runs to 14 residues. CDR3 amino acids: CASSPGGGETEAFF. In nucleotides, the CDR3 is TGCGCCAGCAGCCCAGGGGGAGGAGAAACTGAAGCTTTCTTT.

The J gene is TRBJ2-4, the V gene TRBV4-2; no clear D. Trimming took off 0 bases at V and 0 bases at J, with 9 bases between the two ends. Germline values: CDR1 LGHNA, CDR2 YNFKEQ. The CDR3 runs 16 residues. CDR3 coding DNA: TGTGCCAGCAGCCAAGATCTAAGACTAGCCAAAAACATTCAGTACTTC. Its translation is CASSQDLRLAKNIQYF.

This clone was found once. This rearrangement joins TRBV7-2 to TRBJ1-2; TRBD1 matches 8 bases. The V gene's germline CDR1 is SGHTA and CDR2 FQGNSA. The CDR3 is made up of 14 amino acids. Trimming cost V 1 base and J 7 bases; bases outside gene matches: 5. CDR3 protein: CASSLETGDSGYTF. Written as DNA, the CDR3 is TGTGCCAGCAGCTTAGAGACAGGGGATTCTGGCTACACCTTC. Full variable domain (outside the CDR3, taken from reference TRBV7-2 and TRBJ1-2): GAGVSQSPSNKVTEKGKDVELRCDPISGHTALYWYRQSLGQGLEFLIYFQGNSAPDKSGLPSDRFSAERTGGSVSTLTIQRTQQEDSAVYLCASSLETGDSGYTFGSGTRLTVV.

The rearrangement joins TRBV30 to TRBJ1-2; weak D call: TRBD1 (6 bases). This CDR3 contains 13 residues. Germline V CDR1 and CDR2: GTSNPN, SVGIG (reference sequence). Trimming stripped 0 bases from V and 4 bases from J, with 9 bases between. As DNA, the CDR3 is TGTGCCTGGAGTGTATTACAGGGCTATGGCTACACCTTC. Translating gives CAWSVLQGYGYTF.

The V gene is TRBV6-5, the J gene TRBJ2-3; unclear D gene. From germline, CDR1 is MNHEY and CDR2 SVGAGI. This CDR3 is 13 amino acids long. V was clipped by 6 bases and J by 1 base, with 8 bases between them. CDR3 DNA sequence: TGTGCCAGCAGACACGATGGCACAGATACGCAGTATTTT. Amino acid sequence: CASRHDGTDTQYF.

The chain has TRBV10-3 and TRBJ2-1, with D possibly matching TRBD1 (6 bases). CDR1 is ENHRY and CDR2 is SYGVKD in the germline V gene. Trimming stripped 3 bases from V and 5 bases from J, with 8 bases between. This CDR3 spans 13 amino acids. CDR3 sequence (DNA): TGTGCCATCAGTGACAGGGGAGACAATGAGCAGTTCTTC. It yields the protein CAISDRGDNEQFF.

This clone has a handful of counts. The chain has TRBV27 and TRBJ1-6; 9 nucleotides agree with TRBD1. The germline CDR1 and CDR2 sequences are MNHEY and SMNVEV (reference sequence). There are 14 residues in the CDR3. V lost 6 bases and J lost 6; bases outside the gene matches: 3. CDR3 bases: TGTGCCAGCAGGTTGGGACAGGGTAATTCACCCCTCCACTTT. Encoded protein: CASRLGQGNSPLHF.

In its sample, this clone was seen a few times. V usage is TRBV2 and J usage is TRBJ1-6, with 7 bases that match TRBD1. With 4 bases clipped from V and 7 bases from J, the junction kept 4 bases outside the gene matches. There are 14 residues in the CDR3. The germline V gene encodes CDR1 SNHLY and CDR2 FYNNEI. The CDR3 loop is CASSGRTGNSPLHF. For the CDR3, the DNA is TGTGCCAGCAGTGGAAGGACAGGAAATTCACCCCTCCACTTT. Supplemented by reference TRBV2 and TRBJ1-6, the full variable domain reads EPEVTQTPSHQVTQMGQEVILRCVPISNHLYFYWYRQILGQKVEFLVSFYNNEISEKSEIFDDQFSVERPDGSNFTLKIRSTKLEDSAMYFCASSGRTGNSPLHFGNGTRLTVT.

The rearrangement uses TRBV11-1 and TRBJ1-2; D remains ambiguous. V was cut by 1 base and J by 3 bases, with 9 bases left in between. The CDR3 has 14 amino acids. In germline, CDR1 is SGHAT, CDR2 FQDESV (reference sequence). The CDR3 sequence is CASSLGITDYGYTF. CDR3 nucleotide sequence: TGTGCCAGCAGCTTAGGAATCACAGACTATGGCTACACCTTC.

A single count supports this clone. This chain connects TRBV7-8 to TRBJ1-2; TRBD1 aligns across 10 bases. The germline V gene has CDR1 SGHVS and CDR2 FQNEAQ. This CDR3 is built from 15 residues. The ends lost 3 bases at V and 7 bases at J; junction bases unmatched: 8. The DNA for the CDR3 is TGTGCCAGCAGCTTGGCGGGACAGGGGATCGGTGGCTACACCTTC. Translation: CASSLAGQGIGGYTF.

The CDR3, as DNA: TGTGCCAGCAGCCACCCGACGGCGGCGTCGACTGAAGCTTTCTTT. Encoded protein: CASSHPTAASTEAFF. V is TRBV5-4 and J is TRBJ1-1, with D hard to call. The CDR3 covers 15 residues. CDR1 and CDR2 (germline): SGHNT, YYREEE (reference sequence). Trimming shortened V by 4 bases and J by 5 bases, and 18 bases separated the two germline ends.

This clone showed up just once. This chain links TRBV5-6 with TRBJ1-3; a possible D gene is TRBD1 (6 bases). This CDR3 is built from 18 residues. Per the germline V gene, CDR1 is SGHDT and CDR2 is YYEEEE. The V gene lost 3 bases and the J gene lost 0 bases, with 19 bases spanning the gap. The CDR3 coding sequence is TGTGCCAGCAGCTCTCACGGTACAGGGCTCTTCTCTGGAAACACCATATATTTT. This translates into CASSSHGTGLFSGNTIYF.

The CDR3 DNA sequence: TGTGCCAGCAGCTTAGCTGGGGGGAAATACAATGAGCAGTTCTTC. Translated, it gives CASSLAGGKYNEQFF. The chain is built from TRBV7-2 and TRBJ2-1; D perhaps matches TRBD2 (6 bases). V was cut by 0 bases and J by 4 bases, with 10 bases left in between. Germline CDR1 and CDR2: SGHTA and FQGNSA. This CDR3 is built from 15 residues.

The chain combines TRBV11-2 with TRBJ2-1; D assignment may be TRBD1 or TRBD2 (6 bases each). V was cut by 5 bases and J by 0 bases, with 23 bases left in between. The CDR3 consists of 19 residues. CDR1 and CDR2 (germline): SGHAT, FQNNGV. Written as DNA, the CDR3 is TGTGCCAGCAGCCTAGGGGGAGGCCGGCGTTACACCTCCTACAATGAGCAGTTCTTC. Protein product: CASSLGGGRRYTSYNEQFF.

The V and J genes are TRBV5-4 and TRBJ2-3, with TRBD2 matching over 9 bases. CDR3 size: 16 residues. V dropped 0 bases and J dropped 1; count of bases not matched to a gene: 3. Germline V CDR1 and CDR2: SGHNT, YYREEE (reference sequence). The CDR3: CASSLDLAGGTDTQYF. The CDR3 DNA reads TGTGCCAGCAGCTTGGACTTAGCGGGGGGCACAGATACGCAGTATTTT.

The chain is built from TRBV18 and TRBJ1-5; 7 nucleotides agree with TRBD1. V shed 6 bases and J 6 bases; nucleotides not matched to a gene: 8. The germline V gene has CDR1 KGHSH and CDR2 LQKENI. There are 14 residues in the CDR3. The CDR3: CASSGTAPGQPQHF. CDR3 coding DNA: TGTGCCAGCTCCGGGACAGCTCCAGGTCAGCCCCAGCATTTT.

This chain joins TRBV6-5 and TRBJ2-7; 8 bases map to TRBD2. CDR1 is MNHEY, CDR2 SVGAGI, per germline. The CDR3 consists of 11 residues. This CDR3 is CAGGRRYEQYF. The CDR3 DNA sequence: TGTGCAGGCGGGAGGCGATACGAGCAGTACTTC.

The chain has TRBV28 and TRBJ1-2, with 7 bases fitting TRBD1. The CDR3 sequence is 15 residues long. V shed 6 bases and J 4 bases; nucleotides not matched to a gene: 11. Germline V CDR1 and CDR2: MDHEN, SYDVKM. CDR3 sequence: CASRVPGQFFYGYTF. The DNA for the CDR3 is TGTGCCAGCAGAGTCCCGGGACAGTTCTTCTATGGCTACACCTTC.